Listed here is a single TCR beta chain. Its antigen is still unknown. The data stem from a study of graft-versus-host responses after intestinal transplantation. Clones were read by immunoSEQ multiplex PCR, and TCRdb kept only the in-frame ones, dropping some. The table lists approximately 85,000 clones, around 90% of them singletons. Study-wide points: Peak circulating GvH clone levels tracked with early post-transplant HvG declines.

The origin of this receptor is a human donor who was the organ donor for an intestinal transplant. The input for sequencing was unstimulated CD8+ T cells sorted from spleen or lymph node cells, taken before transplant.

This chain's CDR3 is CASSASRGNPLAGGFWDIQYF. The CDR3 nucleotides read TGTGCCAGCAGCGCCTCTCGGGGGAACCCTCTAGCGGGAGGCTTCTGGGACATTCAGTACTTC. This chain joins TRBV9 and TRBJ2-4; TRBD2 aligns across 11 bases. CDR3 length equals 21 residues. Germline CDR1 is SGDLS and CDR2 is YYNGEE. Germline trimming cut 3 bases from V and 8 bases from J; bases unmatched to any gene: 25.